Listed here are 2 T cell receptor beta chains from one sample, sequenced in a study of OX40 agonist ivuxolimab in advanced cancers. Libraries were prepared by immunoSEQ multiplex PCR; TCRdb keeps only in-frame clonotypes and omits some of them. The sample shows about 67,000 clones, roughly nine tenths of them seen only once. The material was CD4+ or CD8+ T cells sorted from blood, obtained in a trial of the OX40 agonist ivuxolimab. All receptors derive from an adult with an advanced solid tumor such as melanoma, head and neck, liver or kidney cancer.

The chain uses TRBV5-1 and TRBJ1-1; maybe TRBD1 (5 bases). Between the trimmed V and J ends, which lost 4 bases and 0 bases, there was a span of 10 bases. This CDR3 is 14 amino acids long. Looked up from germline, CDR1 is SGHRS and CDR2 is YFSETQ. CDR3 protein: CASSRDGLNTEAFF. The DNA of the CDR3 is TGCGCCAGCAGCCGGGACGGATTGAACACTGAAGCTTTCTTT.

This clone appeared a few times. The J gene is TRBJ2-5, the V gene TRBV9, with 9 bases that match TRBD1. V shed 2 bases and J 0 bases; nucleotides not matched to a gene: 5. Germline lookup yields CDR1 SGDLS and CDR2 YYNGEE. The CDR3 has 16 residues. This chain's CDR3 is CASSVVDRGYQETQYF. The CDR3 DNA sequence: TGTGCCAGCAGCGTGGTTGACAGGGGGTACCAAGAGACCCAGTACTTC.